The source of this TCR beta chain is a study of a mutant IDH1 vaccine in newly diagnosed glioma. Study-level information: All eight of the vaccinations patients received fell in weeks 1, 3, 5, 7, 11, 15, 19 and 23.

Study-wide findings and caveats: Among all patients, vaccine-induced immune responses occurred in roughly 93%.

About this clone itself: Its target is not known.

Profiling relied on immunoSEQ multiplex PCR, and the TCRdb table lists in-frame clones only, not all of them. The sample includes over 35,000 clones, about nine tenths of them seen just once. Time point meaning: week 5, during vaccination. The study gave 300 ug of mutant IDH1 20-mer peptide per vaccine dose, with topical imiquimod. V gave up 3 bases and J gave up 4 bases; unmatched junction bases: 7. From germline, CDR1 is SGDLS and CDR2 YYNGEE. The CDR3 is 14 residues long. This TCR was recovered from a man in his fifties or sixties with glioma. Here the sequenced sample was PBMCs, taken from a glioma patient whose treatment included an IDH1 peptide vaccine. The chain carries TRBV9 and TRBJ2-7; 7 bases agree with TRBD1. The chain's CDR3 is CASSARKGAYEQYF. In DNA form, the CDR3 reads TGTGCCAGCAGCGCCCGGAAGGGGGCTTACGAGCAGTACTTC.